The 3 T cell receptor beta chains below were found in one sample sequenced in a study of blood T cell repertoires in COVID-19. Sequenced by immunoSEQ multiplex PCR; TCRdb stores in-frame clones only, minus some. The top ten clones hold 7.6% of a sample with tens of thousands of clones, more than 65% of them seen once. Sequencing was carried out using peripheral blood. The receptors shown here come from a human donor in a cohort sampled during active COVID-19.

The chain uses TRBV27 and TRBJ2-7, with 9 bases identical to TRBD1. J lost 5 bases, V lost 5 bases, and 7 bases had no gene match. Per germline, CDR1 MNHEY and CDR2 SMNVEV (reference sequence). The CDR3 sequence is 14 residues long. The CDR3 coding sequence is TGTGCCAGCAGTACCCGGGACAGGGTCCACGAGCAGTACTTC. Its translation is CASSTRDRVHEQYF.

V usage is TRBV11-3 and J usage is TRBJ2-2; 10 positions agree with TRBD2. Unmatched junction bases numbered 8, after V lost 5 bases and J lost 2 bases. Germline V gene lookup returns CDR1 SGHNT and CDR2 YENEEA. CDR3 length equals 17 residues. DNA for the CDR3: TGTGCCAGCAGCAAGCCGACTAGCGGGCCCAACACCGGGGAGCTGTTTTTT. This encodes CASSKPTSGPNTGELFF.

V and J are TRBV5-1 and TRBJ1-2; D is ambiguous. Germline V CDR1 and CDR2: SGHRS, YFSETQ. The CDR3 contains 13 residues. V dropped 0 bases and J dropped 6 bases, with 9 bases sitting between them. The CDR3 nucleotides read TGCGCCAGCAGCTTGGATGCGGGAAATGGCTACACCTTC. Residues: CASSLDAGNGYTF.